This T cell receptor beta chain was captured in a study of blood T cell repertoires in COVID-19. Across the study: From T cells, B-cell-depleted T cells, or PBMCs came the material, which was cDNA or gDNA.

In the authors' workflow: By means of reference gene primer amplification, nucleated cell counts were estimated. Sequencing used immunoSEQ multiplex PCR; TCRdb keeps in-frame clones, though not all of them. That table is the source of V, J and clone size, and D and trimming were worked out from the DNA. The sample holds 110,000 to 150,000 clones, almost 85% seen once. This CDR3 has 18 residues. Germline loops: CDR1 KGHSY, CDR2 FQNENV. Trimming left V 3 bases short and J 0 bases short, with 19 bases between. Specimen: peripheral blood. The gene calls are TRBV16 and TRBJ2-3; D gene uncertain. The TCR originated in a man in his fifties with acute or convalescent COVID-19. The chain's CDR3 is CASSQPAMTEFSTDTQYF. DNA of the CDR3: TGTGCCAGCAGCCAGCCTGCCATGACGGAGTTTAGCACAGATACGCAGTATTTT.